These T cell receptor beta chains were read from a single sample in a study of shared clonotypes between healthy human individuals. The data were produced by immunoSEQ multiplex PCR, yet TCRdb's version contains in-frame clones alone and is incomplete. The table lists about 1 million clones, around 74% of them singletons. Sequenced sample: memory CD4+ T cells sorted from blood. The receptors here all came from a man between 18 and 29 years old in good health. CDR3s include the opening cysteine and the closing phenylalanine or tryptophan.

v_gene	j_gene	CDR3aa
TRBV7-2	TRBJ2-7	CASSSAYEQYF
TRBV30	TRBJ2-6	CAEERGSPSGANVLTF
TRBV15	TRBJ2-3	CATSRDVRTDTQYF
TRBV7-2	TRBJ1-2	CASSSGTAILYGYTF
TRBV2	TRBJ2-5	CASSSDRGRQETQYF
TRBV11-3	TRBJ1-1	CASSRQRNTEAFF
TRBV15	TRBJ2-1	CATSEGRENNEQFF
TRBV29-1	TRBJ1-1	CSVDLRGTTEAFF
TRBV10-3	TRBJ2-2	CAIRRGGDTGELFF
TRBV7-2	TRBJ2-3	CASSRQRSTDTQYF
TRBV6-5	TRBJ2-1	CASSLGSPSYNEQFF
TRBV7-9	TRBJ1-2	CASSARDRGFSYTF
TRBV7-9	TRBJ2-3	CASSLDRGSDTQYF
TRBV7-8	TRBJ1-1	CASSAGQGLANTEAFF
TRBV5-4	TRBJ1-2	CASSYAGPTDYGYTF
TRBV7-8	TRBJ2-7	CASSLAVWGFYEQYF
TRBV2	TRBJ1-2	CASLQEDGWGGYTF
TRBV6-1	TRBJ2-3	CASSEGDRGGVGTDTQYF
TRBV10-3	TRBJ1-2	CAISESPGANYGYTF
TRBV7-7	TRBJ2-5	CASSSGRAQETQYF
TRBV5-1	TRBJ2-1	CASSQGQSSYNEQFF
TRBV5-6	TRBJ2-5	CASSLTQGAGETQYF
TRBV7-2	TRBJ2-1	CASSGSGTGARNEQFF
TRBV6-1	TRBJ1-1	CASSDPGGRNTEAFF
TRBV10-3	TRBJ2-2	CAISESQGAGELFF
TRBV6-6	TRBJ1-6	CASSYRVNSPLHF
TRBV6-6	TRBJ1-4	CASSREGPGEKLFF
TRBV7-2	TRBJ2-1	CASSLAAGGFNEQFF
TRBV5-4	TRBJ1-6	CASSLRTGGGNSPLHF
TRBV9	TRBJ2-2	CASSVGLQNTGELFF
TRBV5-1	TRBJ1-1	CASSDRGNTEAFF
TRBV7-9	TRBJ2-1	CASSFRDNEQFF
TRBV11-2	TRBJ2-2	CASMKGRNTGELFF
TRBV6-5	TRBJ2-5	CASSRTSGSEETQYF
TRBV6-5	TRBJ2-5	CASSYGLAGGQETQYF
TRBV6-1	TRBJ1-4	CASRRQGQNEKLFF
TRBV15	TRBJ2-3	CATSRGLAKIDTQYF
TRBV9	TRBJ2-4	CASSAKGEKNIQYF
TRBV5-8	TRBJ1-1	CASSSFSGTEAFF
TRBV7-2	TRBJ2-3	CASSPQGGGTDTQYF
TRBV15	TRBJ2-7	CATSRGGTGYEQYF
TRBV6-1	TRBJ2-2	CASPKSKNTGELFF
TRBV28	TRBJ1-6	CASSYRLRDSPLHF
TRBV10-2	TRBJ2-3	CASSEIWADTQYF
TRBV7-9	TRBJ1-1	CASSPGFMNTEAFF